The 14 T cell receptor beta chains in this list originate from one sample, sequenced in a study of T cell responses to AZD1222 COVID-19 vaccine. Profiled with immunoSEQ multiplex PCR; TCRdb holds only in-frame clones, not every one. Here the sample spans about 140,000 clones, around 92% being singletons. This sample comprised peripheral blood, obtained on day 0 of AZD1222 vaccination. The receptors were sampled from an adult in good health.

The chain uses TRBV5-6 and TRBJ1-5; D not certain. Germline CDR1 reads SGHDT; CDR2 reads YYEEEE. CDR3 length: 14 residues. V lost 0 bases to trimming and J lost 4 bases, with 8 bases between them. The CDR3 bases are TGTGCCAGCAGCTTGGCCATGAATAATCAGCCCCAGCATTTT. Translation: CASSLAMNNQPQHF.

The rearrangement joins TRBV7-9 to TRBJ1-3; D gene uncertain. Germline V gene sequence: CDR1 SEHNR, CDR2 FQNEAQ (reference sequence). The V end was cut by 5 bases, the J end by 4 bases, with 18 bases between. The CDR3 spans 16 residues. Here the CDR3 DNA reads TGTGCCAGCAGCGCGCCCAGGCACCAATCCGGAAACACCATATATTTT. This translates into CASSAPRHQSGNTIYF.

The chain carries TRBV7-8 and TRBJ2-7, with D possibly matching TRBD1 (5 bases). Trimming removed 4 bases from V and 6 bases from J, with 16 bases in between. The CDR3 length is 14 residues. Germline V CDR1 and CDR2: SGHVS, FQNEAQ. The DNA for the CDR3 is TGTGCCAGCAGCTCTGGTCAGGGCCTCCTCGAGCAGTACTTC. Translation gives CASSSGQGLLEQYF.

The J gene is TRBJ2-2, the V gene TRBV6-4, with TRBD1 matching 10 bases. Germline V gives CDR1 MRHNA, CDR2 SNTAGT. V lost 4 bases to trimming and J lost 3 bases; unmatched junction nucleotides: 5. CDR3 length: 16 amino acids. The CDR3 spells CASSAFGQGDTGELFF. The CDR3 DNA reads TGTGCCAGCAGTGCTTTCGGACAGGGGGACACCGGGGAGCTGTTTTTT.

The chain couples TRBV7-8 to TRBJ2-4; D is unclear. Trimming stripped 5 bases from V and 0 bases from J, with 8 bases between. The length of the CDR3 is 14 residues. Looked up from germline, CDR1 is SGHVS and CDR2 is FQNEAQ. The CDR3, as DNA: TGTGCCAGCAGCCCCTCGGTAGCCAAAAACATTCAGTACTTC. This gives the protein CASSPSVAKNIQYF.

This chain uses TRBV6-1 with TRBJ1-5, with D unresolved. This CDR3 is 17 amino acids long. Germline CDR1 MNHNS, CDR2 SASEGT. Trimming removed 1 base from V and 0 bases from J, with 13 bases in between. CDR3 sequence (DNA): TGTGCCAGCAGTGAAGGGGCAGGTCGATATAGCAATCAGCCCCAGCATTTT. It translates to CASSEGAGRYSNQPQHF.

V is TRBV5-1 and J is TRBJ2-7; D remains unclear. This CDR3 spans 14 amino acids. Germline V gene lookup returns CDR1 SGHRS and CDR2 YFSETQ. The V end was cut by 2 bases, the J end by 2 bases, with 11 bases between. The CDR3 here is CASSFSGGPYEQYF. The CDR3 coding sequence is TGCGCCAGCAGCTTTTCAGGCGGTCCCTACGAGCAGTACTTC.

The V and J genes are TRBV5-6 and TRBJ1-2; D call uncertain. The CDR3 length is 11 residues. V lost 0 bases and J 5 bases, leaving 2 bases between the germline ends. Germline V gives CDR1 SGHDT, CDR2 YYEEEE. CDR3 DNA sequence: TGTGCCAGCAGCTTGGGATATGGCTACACCTTC. Amino acids: CASSLGYGYTF.

The chain carries TRBV7-2 and TRBJ2-3, with D unclear. Trimming shortened V by 5 bases and J by 5 bases, and 8 bases separated the two germline ends. CDR3 length: 12 amino acids. CDR1 and CDR2 from the germline V gene are SGHTA and FQGNSA. The CDR3 DNA reads as TGTGCCAGCAGCGCCTTCCGAGATACGCAGTATTTT. It encodes CASSAFRDTQYF.

This clone was observed a few times. The chain couples TRBV6-4 to TRBJ2-2, with D perhaps TRBD1 (6 bases). Trimming stripped 5 bases from V and 1 base from J, with 8 bases between. The CDR3 runs to 14 residues. Germline V gene lookup returns CDR1 MRHNA and CDR2 SNTAGT. CDR3 sequence reads: CASSKGENTGELFF. The CDR3 bases are TGTGCCAGCAGTAAGGGGGAGAACACCGGGGAGCTGTTTTTT.

This rearrangement joins TRBV6-1 to TRBJ2-5; a weak D match, TRBD2 (5 bases). CDR1 and CDR2 from the germline V gene are MNHNS and SASEGT. Trimming left V 1 base short and J 4 bases short, with 13 bases between. CDR3 size: 15 residues. The CDR3 region is CASSEVRTALETQYF. DNA of the CDR3: TGTGCCAGCAGTGAAGTGCGGACTGCCCTAGAGACCCAGTACTTC.

The chain recombines TRBV2 with TRBJ2-5, with 10 bases lining up with TRBD1. The CDR3 spans 13 residues. V lost 4 bases and J lost 5; bases outside the gene matches: 1. CDR1 and CDR2 from the germline V gene are SNHLY and FYNNEI. The CDR3 is CASSADRGETQYF. In DNA, the CDR3 is TGTGCCAGCAGTGCGGACAGGGGGGAGACCCAGTACTTC. Variable domain in full (rest from reference TRBV2 and TRBJ2-5): EPEVTQTPSHQVTQMGQEVILRCVPISNHLYFYWYRQILGQKVEFLVSFYNNEISEKSEIFDDQFSVERPDGSNFTLKIRSTKLEDSAMYFCASSADRGETQYFGPGTRLLVL.

The chain links TRBV5-8 to TRBJ2-5; D may be TRBD1 (6 bases). This CDR3 comprises 15 residues. V was trimmed by 4 bases and J by 7 bases, leaving 20 bases between them. CDR1 and CDR2 (germline): SGHTS, YDEGEE. The CDR3 sequence: CASSTHENRVGTQYF. In DNA form, the CDR3 reads TGTGCCAGCAGCACACATGAGAACAGGGTGGGGACCCAGTACTTC. The full variable domain, with the rest looked up from reference TRBV5-8 and TRBJ2-5, is EAGVTQSPTHLIKTRGQQATLRCSPISGHTSVYWYQQALGLGLQFLLWYDEGEERNRGNFPPRFSGRQFPNYSSELNVNALELEDSALYLCASSTHENRVGTQYFGPGTRLLVL.

The J gene is TRBJ2-1, the V gene TRBV28; D possibly matches TRBD1 or TRBD2 (9 bases each). The ends were cut back, 5 bases at V and 7 bases at J, with 30 bases in the middle. Germline lookup yields CDR1 MDHEN and CDR2 SYDVKM. This CDR3 region has 19 residues. As DNA, the CDR3 is TGTGCCAGCAGTCCGTGGGGTGTTGGCGGGAGGGGACAGGGTAATGAGCAGTTCTTC. This sequence encodes CASSPWGVGGRGQGNEQFF.